Listed here are 7 T cell receptor beta chains from one sample, sequenced in a study of metastatic and nonmetastatic thyroid tumors. Each patient went into thyroid surgery without having received any treatment. TCRdb re-processed the PCR reads through MiXCR. The sample holds approximately 31,000 clones; 15% to 20% are singletons and the top ten take roughly a tenth. Input material: blood. The receptor source for this set is a female donor with papillary thyroid cancer or a benign thyroid nodule (not recorded which). Some clones in this sample may be carry-over from other donors' samples.

The sample holds many counts of this clone. The chain couples TRBV4-2 to TRBJ2-3; TRBD2 matches at 9 bases. Trimming removed 1 base from V and 2 bases from J; junction bases left unmatched: 7. CDR3 size: 17 residues. CDR1 is LGHNA and CDR2 is YNFKEQ in the germline V gene. This CDR3 reads CASSQVQAGGVTDTQYF. The CDR3 coding sequence is TGTGCCAGCAGCCAAGTCCAGGCGGGAGGGGTCACAGATACGCAGTATTTT.

This clone was counted between two and nine times. The J gene is TRBJ1-2, the V gene TRBV6-1; tentatively, D is TRBD1 (6 bases). The V end was cut by 5 bases, the J end by 11 bases, with 21 bases between. Germline assignment: CDR1 MNHNS and CDR2 SASEGT. The length of the CDR3 is 14 residues. CDR3: CASSRKGDYARYTF. CDR3 coding DNA: TGTGCCAGCAGTAGAAAGGGGGATTATGCGCGATACACCTTC.

The gene calls are TRBV11-2 and TRBJ2-7; D unclear. Germline V gene data show CDR1 as SGHAT and CDR2 as FQNNGV. Trimming removed 3 bases from V and 3 bases from J, with 12 bases in between. CDR3 length equals 14 residues. CDR3 sequence: CASSFSSSVYEQYF. In nucleotides, the CDR3 is TGTGCCAGCAGCTTTAGCTCTTCCGTCTACGAGCAGTACTTC.

This clone was recorded many times. This chain links TRBV18 with TRBJ2-2, with D possibly being TRBD2 (6 bases). Germline V gene data show CDR1 as KGHSH and CDR2 as LQKENI. The V gene lost 6 bases and the J gene lost 2 bases, with 13 bases spanning the gap. The CDR3 runs to 15 residues. The CDR3 here is CASSEGRVNTGELFF. Written as DNA, the CDR3 is TGTGCCAGCTCGGAGGGCAGGGTAAACACCGGGGAGCTGTTTTTT.

The J gene is TRBJ2-3, the V gene TRBV9; 8 bases line up with TRBD2. The J segment lost 5 bases and the V segment lost 4 bases, leaving 15 bases of the junction unmatched. The CDR3 consists of 17 residues. Germline CDR1 is SGDLS and CDR2 is YYNGEE. CDR3 region: CASSHDRPGGERDTQYF. The CDR3 DNA reads TGTGCCAGCAGCCACGACCGTCCCGGGGGGGAAAGAGATACGCAGTATTTT. The full variable domain, its missing parts supplied by reference TRBV9 and TRBJ2-3, is DSGVTQTPKHLITATGQRVTLRCSPRSGDLSVYWYQQSLDQGLQFLIQYYNGEERAKGNILERFSAQQFPDLHSELNLSSLELGDSALYFCASSHDRPGGERDTQYFGPGTRLTVL.

V usage is TRBV6-1 and J usage is TRBJ2-6, with TRBD1 matching over 9 bases. Unmatched junction bases numbered 12, after V lost 6 bases and J lost 6 bases. Germline CDR1 reads MNHNS; CDR2 reads SASEGT. CDR3 length: 17 residues. CDR3 sequence reads: CASRPWTGDGVANVLTF. CDR3 DNA sequence: TGTGCCAGCAGACCGTGGACAGGGGATGGTGTGGCCAACGTCCTGACTTTC.

This clone was counted at least ten times. The CDR3 reads CASSPSRGQNEQFF. The CDR3 region has the DNA TGTGCCAGCTCACCATCGAGAGGGCAGAATGAGCAGTTCTTC. The chain uses TRBV18 and TRBJ2-1; weak D call: TRBD2 (5 bases). CDR1 and CDR2 (germline): KGHSH, LQKENI. There are 14 residues in the CDR3. Trimming cost V 2 bases and J 7 bases, with 12 bases left between them. The full variable domain, rest sourced from reference TRBV18 and TRBJ2-1, is NAGVMQNPRHLVRRRGQEARLRCSPMKGHSHVYWYRQLPEEGLKFMVYLQKENIIDESGMPKERFSAEFPKEGPSILRIQQVVRGDSAAYFCASSPSRGQNEQFFGPGTRLTVL.